This T cell receptor (beta chain) derives from a study of T-cell reconstitution after alpha-beta-depleted transplantation in children. Whole-study results and caveats: By about two months after transplant, alpha-beta T cells reportedly arose from several hundred graft clones that had expanded. High day-60 TCRbeta diversity in some patients came from surviving recipient T cells and thymic progenitors. A year had passed since transplant, and T-cell counts and diversity by then came mostly from newly produced T cells.

As concerns this clonotype: Its target is unknown.

Construction of the TCRbeta library involved unique molecular identifiers. TCRdb reprocessed the PCR reads with MiXCR, giving one entry per CDR3 protein. Counted here are about 440,000 distinct CDR3 sequences, roughly two fifths occurring once; the ten biggest clones make up approximately 30%. The CDR3 loop spans 14 amino acids. Germline V lookup: CDR1 SGDLS, CDR2 YYNGEE. Trimming removed 4 bases from V and 4 bases from J, with 11 bases in between. This chain connects TRBV9 to TRBJ1-4; no firm D call. This sequence was found in a girl aged 2 to 10 with aplastic anemia, due to receive a stem cell transplant. Material: PBMCs, obtained before TCRalphabeta/CD19-depleted stem cell transplant. The CDR3 reads CASSFDGFNEKLFF. CDR3 in DNA: TGTGCCAGCAGCTTCGACGGCTTTAATGAAAAACTGTTTTTT.